This note documents a single T cell receptor beta chain sequence. The data were taken from a study of T cell repertoires in cytomegalovirus infection. Study at large: Public TCR beta signatures marked donors with CMV infection and the matching HLA.

MiXCR was run by TCRdb on the reads, yielding one entry per CDR3 protein. Altogether about 740,000 distinct CDR3 sequences are present, 35% to 40% being singletons, with the ten largest covering around 2.8%. The CDR3 consists of 17 residues. CDR1 is MNHNS, CDR2 SASEGT, per germline. V shed 5 bases, J shed 3 bases, and the junction held 11 bases outside the gene matches. The sequence derives from a human donor in good health (CMV status not recorded). Some clones in this sample may be carry-over from other donors' samples. Sequenced: PBMCs. The chain has TRBV6-1 and TRBJ1-5; 9 bases align to TRBD1. This CDR3 is CASSLLRDRAHNQPQHF. As DNA, the CDR3 is TGTGCCAGCAGTCTTCTACGGGACAGGGCCCACAATCAGCCCCAGCATTTT.